Given below is one TCR beta chain in context. The table came from immunoSEQ multiplex PCR; TCRdb's copy has only in-frame clones and leaves some out. The table shows fewer than 250,000 clones, with about four fifths occurring only once. The sample belongs to a study of blood T cell repertoires in COVID-19. Looking at the study overall: From the United States, Italy and Spain came samples of acute and convalescent COVID-19.

The V segment lost 4 bases and the J segment 9 bases; nucleotides outside the gene matches: 8. In germline, CDR1 is LNHDA, CDR2 SQIVND (reference sequence). CDR3 length: 16 residues. The V gene is TRBV19, the J gene TRBJ2-1; 14 nucleotides line up with TRBD2. The TCR was taken from a woman aged 45-65 years with acute or convalescent COVID-19. The sequencing sample was made of peripheral blood. The CDR3, as DNA: TGTGCCAGTAGTACCCACGGGACTAGCGGGAGCAGTGAGCAGTTCTTC. Translation: CASSTHGTSGSSEQFF. The full variable domain, rest sourced from reference TRBV19 and TRBJ2-1, is DGGITQSPKYLFRKEGQNVTLSCEQNLNHDAMYWYRQDPGQGLRLIYYSQIVNDFQKGDIAEGYSVSREKKESFPLTVTSAQKNPTAFYLCASSTHGTSGSSEQFFGPGTRLTVL.